These 13 T cell receptor beta chains originate from one sample sequenced in a study of cytomegalovirus exposure and HLA in healthy donors. PCR involved 60 Vbeta and 13 Jbeta primers. Clones were read by immunoSEQ multiplex PCR, and TCRdb kept only the in-frame ones, dropping some. The table includes some 140,000 clones, roughly 75% detected once. Sequenced material: PBMCs. The receptors were gathered from a man aged 25 to 40 in good health.

The chain uses TRBV13 and TRBJ1-4, with D tentatively TRBD1 (5 bases). Germline CDR1 PRHDT, CDR2 FYEKMQ (reference sequence). Trimming removed 8 bases at V and 5 bases at J, with 15 bases between. The CDR3 has 14 amino acids. CDR3 bases: TGTGCCAGCGGGGCCTTCCAGGAAAATGAAAAACTGTTTTTT. It translates to CASGAFQENEKLFF.

J is TRBJ2-3 and V is TRBV5-8, with D possibly matching TRBD2 (6 bases). V lost 3 bases, J lost 4 bases, and 15 bases lay in between. CDR3 length: 15 amino acids. The V gene's germline CDR1 is SGHTS and CDR2 YDEGEE. The CDR3 loop is CASSSGGPTPDTQYF. In nucleotides, the CDR3 is TGTGCCAGCAGCTCCGGGGGTCCCACCCCAGATACGCAGTATTTT.

This clone has only a few counts. V gene TRBV6-1 combines with J gene TRBJ1-1; no clear D gene. Germline CDR1 reads MNHNS; CDR2 reads SASEGT. CDR3 length: 14 residues. V lost 7 bases and J 6 bases, leaving 18 bases between the germline ends. CDR3 in amino acids: CASIPSPVRSEAFF. As DNA, the CDR3 is TGTGCCAGCATTCCCTCCCCGGTTCGGTCTGAAGCTTTCTTT.

J is TRBJ1-1 and V is TRBV15; no clear D gene. The length of the CDR3 is 13 residues. Germline V gene lookup returns CDR1 LNHNV and CDR2 YYDKDF (reference sequence). Trimming took off 1 base at V and 1 base at J, with 4 bases between the two ends. The chain's CDR3 is CATSRAGNTEAFF. CDR3 bases: TGTGCCACCAGCAGAGCGGGGAACACTGAAGCTTTCTTT.

This clone was detected only a few times. The V gene is TRBV7-9, the J gene TRBJ2-2; TRBD2 matches 9 bases. Germline-derived CDR1 and CDR2 are SEHNR and FQNEAQ (reference sequence). V lost 11 bases, J lost 5 bases, and 6 bases stayed unmatched. CDR3 size: 13 residues. In DNA, the CDR3 is TGTGCCGTTCGGGGACTAGCAACCGGGGAGCTGTTTTTT. Its protein product is CAVRGLATGELFF.

V usage is TRBV6-1 and J usage is TRBJ2-2; D might be TRBD1 (6 bases). This CDR3 has 14 amino acids. Germline V CDR1 and CDR2: MNHNS, SASEGT. V lost 6 bases and J lost 7, with 15 bases in between. CDR3 nucleotides: TGTGCCAGCAGGAACAGGGATGGCGGCGGGGAGCTGTTTTTT. Protein sequence: CASRNRDGGGELFF.

V and J are TRBV27 and TRBJ2-7, with 8 bases matching TRBD1. Losses at the gene ends were 5 bases for V and 4 bases for J; bases not matched to a gene: 10. Germline V gives CDR1 MNHEY, CDR2 SMNVEV (reference sequence). This CDR3 comprises 15 residues. The CDR3 is CASSRDGQGLYEQYF. The CDR3 region has the DNA TGTGCCAGCAGTCGTGACGGACAGGGTCTATACGAGCAGTACTTC.

The V gene is TRBV7-2, the J gene TRBJ2-1; 12 bases match TRBD1. The germline V gene encodes CDR1 SGHTA and CDR2 FQGNSA. Trimming cost V 5 bases and J 9 bases; bases outside gene matches: 11. The CDR3 has 16 amino acids. As DNA, the CDR3 is TGTGCCAGCAGCCCAATCCGGGACAGGGGGCAAGGTGAGCAGTTCTTC. Translating it yields CASSPIRDRGQGEQFF.

The chain is built from TRBV2 and TRBJ2-2, with 9 nucleotides matching TRBD1. Germline CDR1 is SNHLY and CDR2 is FYNNEI. Losses at the gene ends were 10 bases for V and 4 bases for J; bases not matched to a gene: 10. The CDR3 has 15 residues. CDR3 amino acids: CATKIGTGSTGELFF. For the CDR3, the DNA is TGTGCCACCAAGATCGGGACAGGGAGCACCGGGGAGCTGTTTTTT.

The chain uses TRBV23-1 and TRBJ2-7, with D possibly being TRBD1 (5 bases). TRBV23-1 carries the ORF label, with uncertain function. Between the trimmed V and J ends, which lost 0 bases and 4 bases, there was a span of 19 bases. This CDR3 is built from 17 residues. The CDR3 DNA is TGCGCCAGCAGTCAATCCTTGGCCAGGGTAATGAAGTACGAGCAGTACTTC. It translates to CASSQSLARVMKYEQYF.

J is TRBJ1-5 and V is TRBV19; 9 nucleotides match TRBD1. The J segment lost 4 bases and the V segment lost 9 bases, leaving 7 bases of the junction unmatched. The CDR3 has 14 amino acids. Germline V CDR1 and CDR2: LNHDA, SQIVND (reference sequence). The CDR3 DNA reads as TGTGCCAGCGATCAACAGGGGGCGAATCAGCCCCAGCATTTT. Translated: CASDQQGANQPQHF.

The chain uses TRBV9 and TRBJ2-1, with a tentative D call TRBD2 (6 bases). This CDR3 is 15 amino acids long. Germline CDR1 SGDLS, CDR2 YYNGEE. The V gene lost 4 bases and the J gene lost 1 base, with 12 bases spanning the gap. The CDR3 reads CASSRGDSSYNEQFF. Here the CDR3 DNA reads TGTGCCAGCAGCCGAGGGGACTCTTCCTACAATGAGCAGTTCTTC.

CDR3 amino acids: CASRDRVSEAFF. The CDR3 region has the DNA TGCGCCAGCCGGGACAGGGTGTCTGAAGCTTTCTTT. The V and J genes are TRBV10-2 and TRBJ1-1; 9 bases line up with TRBD1. This CDR3 spans 12 amino acids. V shed 8 bases, J shed 6 bases, and the junction held 4 bases outside the gene matches. Per the germline V gene, CDR1 is WSHSY and CDR2 is SAAADI.